This TCR beta chain was captured in a study of T cell repertoires in cytomegalovirus infection. Whole-study context: Alongside well-studied HLA-B-restricted CMV epitopes, recently identified HLA-C-restricted CMV epitopes were also used. Public TCR beta signatures were indicative of both CMV infection and a matching HLA type. Whole-study findings and limits: CMV carriers with the relevant HLA were identified by cumulative public TCR beta family frequency.

A note on this clonotype: Its target is unknown.

Using its own MiXCR run on the reads, TCRdb lists one record per CDR3 protein. The table includes a few hundred thousand distinct CDR3 sequences, almost 40% detected once. There are 12 residues in the CDR3. CDR1 MDHEN and CDR2 SYDVKM come from the germline V gene. V lost 6 bases, J lost 7 bases, and 12 bases lay in between. The chain links TRBV28 to TRBJ1-1, with a tentative D call TRBD1 (6 bases). The TCR originated in a human donor in good health (CMV status not recorded). Some clones in this sample may be carry-over from other donors' samples. The sequenced sample was cultured PBMCs, obtained from culture after CMV antigen stimulation. The chain's CDR3 is CASSHHRDEAFF. CDR3 in DNA: TGTGCCAGCAGCCATCACAGGGATGAAGCTTTCTTT.